This T cell receptor (beta chain) was identified during a study of OX40 agonist ivuxolimab in advanced cancers. This CDR3 has 15 residues. The germline CDR1 and CDR2 sequences are MNHNY and SVGAGI (reference sequence). The V end lost 4 bases, the J end lost 8 bases, and 17 bases lay between the germline ends. Assay: immunoSEQ multiplex PCR; the TCRdb copy retains only in-frame clones and omits some. The data contain some 66,000 clones, roughly four fifths of them singletons. The chain combines TRBV6-6 with TRBJ1-4; no firm D call. The clonotype was recovered from an adult with an advanced solid tumor such as melanoma, head and neck, liver or kidney cancer. The source material was CD4+ or CD8+ T cells sorted from blood, sampled in a trial of the OX40 agonist ivuxolimab. The CDR3 bases are TGTGCCAGCAGTTGGGTGCCCAACAACCTAGAAAAACTGTTTTTT. Protein sequence: CASSWVPNNLEKLFF.